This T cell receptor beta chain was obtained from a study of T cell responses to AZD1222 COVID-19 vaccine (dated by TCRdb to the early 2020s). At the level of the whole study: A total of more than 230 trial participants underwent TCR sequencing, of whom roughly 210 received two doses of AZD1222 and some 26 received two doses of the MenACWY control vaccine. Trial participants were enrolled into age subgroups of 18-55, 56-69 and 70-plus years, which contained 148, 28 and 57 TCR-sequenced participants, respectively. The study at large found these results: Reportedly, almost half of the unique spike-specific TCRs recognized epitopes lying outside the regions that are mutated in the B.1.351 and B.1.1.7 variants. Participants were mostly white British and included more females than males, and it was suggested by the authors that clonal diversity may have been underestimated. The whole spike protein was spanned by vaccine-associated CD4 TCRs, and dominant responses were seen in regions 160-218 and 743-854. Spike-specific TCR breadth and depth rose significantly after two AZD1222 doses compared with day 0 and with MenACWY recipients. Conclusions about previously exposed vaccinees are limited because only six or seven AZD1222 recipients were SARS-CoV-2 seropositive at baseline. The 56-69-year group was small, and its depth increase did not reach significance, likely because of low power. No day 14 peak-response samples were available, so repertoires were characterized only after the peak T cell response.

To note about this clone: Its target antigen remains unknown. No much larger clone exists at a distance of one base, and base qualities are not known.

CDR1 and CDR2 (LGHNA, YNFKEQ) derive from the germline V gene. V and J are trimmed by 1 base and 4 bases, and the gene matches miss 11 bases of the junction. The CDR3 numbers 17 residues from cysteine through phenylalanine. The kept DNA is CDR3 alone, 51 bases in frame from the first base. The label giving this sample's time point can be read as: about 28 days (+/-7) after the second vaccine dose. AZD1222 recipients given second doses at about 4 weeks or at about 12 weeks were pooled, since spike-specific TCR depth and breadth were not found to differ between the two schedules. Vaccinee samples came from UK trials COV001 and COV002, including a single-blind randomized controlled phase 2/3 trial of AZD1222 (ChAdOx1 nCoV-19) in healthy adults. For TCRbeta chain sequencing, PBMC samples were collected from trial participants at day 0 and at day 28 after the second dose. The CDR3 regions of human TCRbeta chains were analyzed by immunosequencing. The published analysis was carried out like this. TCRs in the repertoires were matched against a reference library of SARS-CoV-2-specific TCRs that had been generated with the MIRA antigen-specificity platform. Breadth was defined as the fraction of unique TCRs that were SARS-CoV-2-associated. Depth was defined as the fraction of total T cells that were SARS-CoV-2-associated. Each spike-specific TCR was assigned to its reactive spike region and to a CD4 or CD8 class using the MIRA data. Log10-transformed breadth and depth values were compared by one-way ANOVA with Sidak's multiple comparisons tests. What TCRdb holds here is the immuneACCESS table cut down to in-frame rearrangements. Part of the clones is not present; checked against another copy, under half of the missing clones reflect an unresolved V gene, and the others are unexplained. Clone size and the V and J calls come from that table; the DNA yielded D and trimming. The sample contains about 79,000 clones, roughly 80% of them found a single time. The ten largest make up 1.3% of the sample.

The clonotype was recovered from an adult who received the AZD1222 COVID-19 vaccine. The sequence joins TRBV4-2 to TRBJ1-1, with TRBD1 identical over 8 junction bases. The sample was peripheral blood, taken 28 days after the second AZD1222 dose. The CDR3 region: CASSQAATGVFGTEAFF. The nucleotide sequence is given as TGTGCCAGCAGCCAAGCGGCGACAGGGGTTTTTGGCACTGAAGCTTTCTTT.